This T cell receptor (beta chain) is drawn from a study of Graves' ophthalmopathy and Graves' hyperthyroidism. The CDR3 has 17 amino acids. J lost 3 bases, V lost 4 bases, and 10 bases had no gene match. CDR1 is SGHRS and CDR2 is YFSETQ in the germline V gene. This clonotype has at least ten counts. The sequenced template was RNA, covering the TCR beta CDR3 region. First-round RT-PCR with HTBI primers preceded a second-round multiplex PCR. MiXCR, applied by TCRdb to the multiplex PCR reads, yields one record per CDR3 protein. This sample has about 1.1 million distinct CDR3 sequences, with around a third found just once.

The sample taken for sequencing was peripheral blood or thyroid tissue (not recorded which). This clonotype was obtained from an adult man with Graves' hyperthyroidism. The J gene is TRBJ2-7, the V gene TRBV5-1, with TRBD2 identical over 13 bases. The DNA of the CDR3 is TGCGCCAGCAGCACAGGACTAGCGGGGGATTCGAACTACGAGCAGTACTTC. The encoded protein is CASSTGLAGDSNYEQYF.